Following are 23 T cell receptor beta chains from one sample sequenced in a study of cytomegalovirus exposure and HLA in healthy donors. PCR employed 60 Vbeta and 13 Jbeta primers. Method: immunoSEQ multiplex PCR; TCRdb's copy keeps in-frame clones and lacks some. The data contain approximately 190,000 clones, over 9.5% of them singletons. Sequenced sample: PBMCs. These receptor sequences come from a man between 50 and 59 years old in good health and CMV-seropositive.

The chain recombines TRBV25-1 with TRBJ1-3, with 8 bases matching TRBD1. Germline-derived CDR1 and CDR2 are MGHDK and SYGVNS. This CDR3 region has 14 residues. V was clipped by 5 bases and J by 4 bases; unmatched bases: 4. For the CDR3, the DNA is TGTGCCAGCAGTTCAGGGGGCCAGGGAAACACCATATATTTT. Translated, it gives CASSSGGQGNTIYF.

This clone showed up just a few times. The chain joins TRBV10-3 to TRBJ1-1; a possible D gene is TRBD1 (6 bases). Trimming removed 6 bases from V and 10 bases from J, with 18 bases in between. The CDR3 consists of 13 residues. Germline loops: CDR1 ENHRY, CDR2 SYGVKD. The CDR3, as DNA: TGTGCCATCAGCCAAGGACAGCCTTCAGTAGCTTTCTTT. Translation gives CAISQGQPSVAFF.

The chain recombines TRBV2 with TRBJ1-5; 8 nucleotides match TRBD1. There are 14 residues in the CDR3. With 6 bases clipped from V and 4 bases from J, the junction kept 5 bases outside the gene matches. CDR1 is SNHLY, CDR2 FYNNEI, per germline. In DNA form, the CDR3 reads TGTGCCAGCAGCTTTGGACAGGGTAATCAGCCCCAGCATTTT. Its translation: CASSFGQGNQPQHF.

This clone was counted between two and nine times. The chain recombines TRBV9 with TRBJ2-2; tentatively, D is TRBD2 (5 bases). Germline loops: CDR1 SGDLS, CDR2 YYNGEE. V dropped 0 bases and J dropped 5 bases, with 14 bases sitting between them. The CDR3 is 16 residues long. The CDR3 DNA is TGTGCCAGCAGCGTAGGCTGGGCCCCGGGGACCGGGGAGCTGTTTTTT. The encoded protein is CASSVGWAPGTGELFF.

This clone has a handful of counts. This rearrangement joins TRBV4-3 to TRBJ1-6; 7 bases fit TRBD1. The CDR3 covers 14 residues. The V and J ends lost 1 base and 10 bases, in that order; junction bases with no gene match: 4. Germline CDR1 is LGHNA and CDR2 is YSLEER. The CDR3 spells CASSQGQGGSPLHF. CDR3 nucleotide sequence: TGCGCCAGCAGCCAAGGACAGGGAGGCTCACCCCTCCACTTT.

The CDR3 loop is CAIRNTGSLRYGYTF. The DNA for the CDR3 is TGTGCCATCAGAAATACAGGGTCATTGAGGTATGGCTACACCTTC. The chain links TRBV10-3 to TRBJ1-2, with TRBD1 as a possible D gene (6 bases). V lost 6 bases, J lost 5 bases, and 19 bases lay in between. The CDR3 runs to 15 residues. Germline CDR1 and CDR2: ENHRY and SYGVKD.

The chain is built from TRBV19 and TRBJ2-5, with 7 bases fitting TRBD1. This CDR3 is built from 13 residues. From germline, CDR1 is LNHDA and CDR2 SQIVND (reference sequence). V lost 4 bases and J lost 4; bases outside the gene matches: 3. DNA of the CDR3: TGTGCCAGTAGTAAGGGACAGCCAGAGACCCAGTACTTC. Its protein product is CASSKGQPETQYF.

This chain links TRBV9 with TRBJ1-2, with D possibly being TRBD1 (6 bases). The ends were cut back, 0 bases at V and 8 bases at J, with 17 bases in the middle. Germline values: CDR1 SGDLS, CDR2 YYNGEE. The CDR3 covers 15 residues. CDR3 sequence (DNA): TGTGCCAGCAGCGTAGACTGGAAGGGGGATTGGGGCTACACCTTC. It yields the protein CASSVDWKGDWGYTF.

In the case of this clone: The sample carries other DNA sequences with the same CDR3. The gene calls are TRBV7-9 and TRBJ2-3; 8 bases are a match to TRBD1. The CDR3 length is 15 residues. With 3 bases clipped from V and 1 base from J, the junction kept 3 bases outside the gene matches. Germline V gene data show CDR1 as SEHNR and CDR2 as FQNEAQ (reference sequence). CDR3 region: CASSLTGVGTDTQYF. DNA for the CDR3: TGTGCCAGCAGCTTGACAGGGGTCGGCACAGATACGCAGTATTTT.

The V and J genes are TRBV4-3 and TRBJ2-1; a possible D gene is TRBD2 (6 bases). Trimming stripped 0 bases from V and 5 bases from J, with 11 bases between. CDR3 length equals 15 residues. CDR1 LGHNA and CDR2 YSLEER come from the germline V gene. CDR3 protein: CASSQELAADNEQFF. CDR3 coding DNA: TGCGCCAGCAGCCAAGAATTAGCGGCGGACAATGAGCAGTTCTTC.

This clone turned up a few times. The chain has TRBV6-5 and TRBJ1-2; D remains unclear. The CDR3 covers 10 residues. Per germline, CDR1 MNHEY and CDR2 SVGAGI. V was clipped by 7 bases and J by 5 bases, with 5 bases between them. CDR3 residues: CASKLYGYTF. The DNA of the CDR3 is TGTGCCAGCAAACTATATGGCTACACCTTC.

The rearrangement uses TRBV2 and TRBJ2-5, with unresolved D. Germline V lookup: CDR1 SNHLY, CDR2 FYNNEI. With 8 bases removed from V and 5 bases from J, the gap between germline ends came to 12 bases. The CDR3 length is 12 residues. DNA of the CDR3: TGTGCCAGCCTACAACACGGGGAGACCCAGTACTTC. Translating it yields CASLQHGETQYF.

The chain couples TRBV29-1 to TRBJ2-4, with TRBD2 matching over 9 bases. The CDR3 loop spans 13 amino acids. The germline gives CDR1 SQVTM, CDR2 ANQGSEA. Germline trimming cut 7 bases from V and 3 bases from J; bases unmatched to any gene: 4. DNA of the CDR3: TGCAGCGGTCGACTAGCGGACAAAAACATTCAGTACTTC. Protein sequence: CSGRLADKNIQYF.

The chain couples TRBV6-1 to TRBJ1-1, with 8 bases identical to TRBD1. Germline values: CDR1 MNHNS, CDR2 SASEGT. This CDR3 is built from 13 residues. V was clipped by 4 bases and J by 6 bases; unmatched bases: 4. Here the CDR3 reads CASSGTGTSEAFF. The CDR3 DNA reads TGTGCCAGCAGTGGGACAGGGACCTCTGAAGCTTTCTTT.

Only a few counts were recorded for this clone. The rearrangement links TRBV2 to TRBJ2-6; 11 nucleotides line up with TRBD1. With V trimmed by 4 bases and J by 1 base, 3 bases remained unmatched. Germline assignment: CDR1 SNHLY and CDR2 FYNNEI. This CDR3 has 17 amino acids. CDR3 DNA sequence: TGTGCCAGCAGTGCGGACAGGGGGCCTTCTGGGGCCAACGTCCTGACTTTC. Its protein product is CASSADRGPSGANVLTF. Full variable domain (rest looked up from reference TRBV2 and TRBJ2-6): EPEVTQTPSHQVTQMGQEVILRCVPISNHLYFYWYRQILGQKVEFLVSFYNNEISEKSEIFDDQFSVERPDGSNFTLKIRSTKLEDSAMYFCASSADRGPSGANVLTFGAGSRLTVL.

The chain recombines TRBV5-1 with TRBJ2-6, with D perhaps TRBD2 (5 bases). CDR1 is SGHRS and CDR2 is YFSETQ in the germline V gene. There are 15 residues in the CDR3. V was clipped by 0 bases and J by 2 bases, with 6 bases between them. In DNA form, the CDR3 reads TGCGCCAGCAGCTTGGTCGGGGCTGGGGCCAACGTCCTGACTTTC. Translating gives CASSLVGAGANVLTF.

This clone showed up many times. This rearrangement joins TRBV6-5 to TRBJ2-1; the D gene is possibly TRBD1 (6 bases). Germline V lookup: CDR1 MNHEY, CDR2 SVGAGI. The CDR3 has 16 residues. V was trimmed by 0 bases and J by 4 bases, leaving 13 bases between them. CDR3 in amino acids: CASSYSIRGGYNEQFF. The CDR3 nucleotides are TGTGCCAGCAGTTACTCGATCAGGGGTGGGTACAATGAGCAGTTCTTC.

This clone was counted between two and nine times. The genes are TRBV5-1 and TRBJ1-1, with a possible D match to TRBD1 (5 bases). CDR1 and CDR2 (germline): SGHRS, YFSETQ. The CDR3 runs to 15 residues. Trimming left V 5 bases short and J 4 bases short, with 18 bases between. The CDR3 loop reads CASSTTPAGGTEAFF. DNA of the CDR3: TGCGCCAGCAGTACGACCCCCGCGGGGGGCACTGAAGCTTTCTTT.

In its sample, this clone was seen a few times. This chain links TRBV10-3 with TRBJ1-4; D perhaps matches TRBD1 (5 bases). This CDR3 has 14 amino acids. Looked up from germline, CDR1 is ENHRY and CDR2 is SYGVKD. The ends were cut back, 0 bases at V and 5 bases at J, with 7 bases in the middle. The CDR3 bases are TGTGCCATCAGTGAGTCAGGGGTCAATGAAAAACTGTTTTTT. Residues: CAISESGVNEKLFF.

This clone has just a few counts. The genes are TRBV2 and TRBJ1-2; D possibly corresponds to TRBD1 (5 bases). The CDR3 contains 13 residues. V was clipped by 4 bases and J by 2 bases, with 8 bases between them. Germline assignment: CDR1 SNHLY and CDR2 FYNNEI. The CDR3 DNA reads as TGTGCCAGCAGTGTTCAGGGAAACTATGGCTACACCTTC. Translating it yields CASSVQGNYGYTF.

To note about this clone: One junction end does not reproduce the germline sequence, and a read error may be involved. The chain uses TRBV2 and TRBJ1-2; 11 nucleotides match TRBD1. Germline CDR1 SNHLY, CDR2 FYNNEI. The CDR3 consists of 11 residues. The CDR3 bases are TGTGCCAGCACTCAGGACAGGGGGCTACACTTC. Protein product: CASTQDRGLHF.

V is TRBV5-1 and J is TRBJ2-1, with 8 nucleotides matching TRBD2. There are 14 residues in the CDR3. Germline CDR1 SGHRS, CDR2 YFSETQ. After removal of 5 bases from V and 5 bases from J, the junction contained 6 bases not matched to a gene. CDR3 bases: TGCGCCAGCAGGCAAGTAGCGGGGAACAATGAGCAGTTCTTC. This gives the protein CASRQVAGNNEQFF.

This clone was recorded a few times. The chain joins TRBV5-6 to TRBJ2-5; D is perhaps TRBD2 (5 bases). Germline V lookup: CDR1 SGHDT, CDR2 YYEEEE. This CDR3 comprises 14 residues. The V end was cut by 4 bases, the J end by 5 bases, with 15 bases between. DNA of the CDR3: TGTGCCAGCAGCCCCGACGGGGTTTGGGAGACCCAGTACTTC. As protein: CASSPDGVWETQYF. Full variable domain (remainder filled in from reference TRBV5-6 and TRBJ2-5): DAGVTQSPTHLIKTRGQQVTLRCSPKSGHDTVSWYQQALGQGPQFIFQYYEEEERQRGNFPDRFSGHQFPNYSSELNVNALLLGDSALYLCASSPDGVWETQYFGPGTRLLVL.